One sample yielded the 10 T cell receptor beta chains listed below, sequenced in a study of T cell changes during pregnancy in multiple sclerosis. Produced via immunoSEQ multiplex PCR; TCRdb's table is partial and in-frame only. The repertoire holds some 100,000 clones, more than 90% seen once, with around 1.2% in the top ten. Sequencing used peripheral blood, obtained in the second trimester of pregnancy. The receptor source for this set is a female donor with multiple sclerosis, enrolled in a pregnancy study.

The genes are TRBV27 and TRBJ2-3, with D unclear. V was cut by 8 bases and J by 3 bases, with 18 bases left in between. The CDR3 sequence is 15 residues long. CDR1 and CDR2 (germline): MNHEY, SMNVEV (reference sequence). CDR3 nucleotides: TGTGCCAGCGTCCCCAGCGCGGTTGGAACAGATACGCAGTATTTT. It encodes CASVPSAVGTDTQYF.

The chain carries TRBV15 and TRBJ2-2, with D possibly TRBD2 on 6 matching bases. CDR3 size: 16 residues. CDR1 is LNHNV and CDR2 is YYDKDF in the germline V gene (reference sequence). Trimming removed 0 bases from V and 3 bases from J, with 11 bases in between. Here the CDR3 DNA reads TGTGCCACCAGCAGAGATAGGGACTTATACACCGGGGAGCTGTTTTTT. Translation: CATSRDRDLYTGELFF.

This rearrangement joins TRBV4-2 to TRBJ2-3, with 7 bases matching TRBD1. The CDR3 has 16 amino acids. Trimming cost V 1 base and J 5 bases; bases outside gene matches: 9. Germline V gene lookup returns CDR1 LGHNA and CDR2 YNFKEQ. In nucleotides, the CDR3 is TGTGCCAGCAGCCAAGTAGGGCAGGGGGAAGGAGATACGCAGTATTTT. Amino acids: CASSQVGQGEGDTQYF.

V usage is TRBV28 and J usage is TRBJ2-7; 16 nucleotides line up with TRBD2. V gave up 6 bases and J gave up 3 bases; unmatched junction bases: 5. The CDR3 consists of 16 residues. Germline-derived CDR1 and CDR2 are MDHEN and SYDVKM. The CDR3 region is CASSGTSGRGGYEQYF. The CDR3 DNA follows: TGTGCCAGCAGCGGGACTAGCGGGAGGGGCGGCTACGAGCAGTACTTC.

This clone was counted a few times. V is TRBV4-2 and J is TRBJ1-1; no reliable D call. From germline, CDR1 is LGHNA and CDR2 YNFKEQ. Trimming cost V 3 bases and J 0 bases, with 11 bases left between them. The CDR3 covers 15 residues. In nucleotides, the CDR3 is TGTGCCAGCAGCCAGGGCAGACCTATGAACACTGAAGCTTTCTTT. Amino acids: CASSQGRPMNTEAFF.

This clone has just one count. The CDR3 here is CASSSLNYGYTF. Written as DNA, the CDR3 is TGTGCCAGCAGTTCCCTTAACTATGGCTACACCTTC. This chain joins TRBV28 and TRBJ1-2; D remains unclear. Trimming took 4 bases from V and 1 from J, leaving 4 bases between them. The germline V gene encodes CDR1 MDHEN and CDR2 SYDVKM. This CDR3 is built from 12 residues.

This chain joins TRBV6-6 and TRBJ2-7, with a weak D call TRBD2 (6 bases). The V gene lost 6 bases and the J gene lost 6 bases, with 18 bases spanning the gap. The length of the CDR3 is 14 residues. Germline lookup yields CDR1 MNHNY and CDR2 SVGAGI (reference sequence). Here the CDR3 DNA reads TGTGCCAGCAGCTCCGGGTTGGGGCGGGGCGAGCAGTACTTC. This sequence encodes CASSSGLGRGEQYF.

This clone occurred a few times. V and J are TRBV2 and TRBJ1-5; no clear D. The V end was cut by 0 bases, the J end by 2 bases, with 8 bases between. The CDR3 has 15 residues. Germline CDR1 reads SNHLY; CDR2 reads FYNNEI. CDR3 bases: TGTGCCAGCAGTGAAGCGTTGGCTCGCAATCAGCCCCAGCATTTT. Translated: CASSEALARNQPQHF.

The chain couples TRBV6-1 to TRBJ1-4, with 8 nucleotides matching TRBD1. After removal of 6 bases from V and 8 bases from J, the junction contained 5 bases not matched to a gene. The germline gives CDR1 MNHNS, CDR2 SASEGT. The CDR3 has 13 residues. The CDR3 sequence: CASRVTGEEKLFF. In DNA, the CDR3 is TGTGCCAGCAGGGTGACAGGGGAGGAAAAACTGTTTTTT.

The CDR3 loop reads CAISEGQAHTEAFF. DNA of the CDR3: TGTGCCATCAGTGAGGGACAGGCGCACACTGAAGCTTTCTTT. The J gene is TRBJ1-1, the V gene TRBV10-3; TRBD1 aligns across 7 bases. The CDR3 has 14 amino acids. The germline V gene encodes CDR1 ENHRY and CDR2 SYGVKD. Germline trimming cut 2 bases from V and 3 bases from J; bases unmatched to any gene: 3.